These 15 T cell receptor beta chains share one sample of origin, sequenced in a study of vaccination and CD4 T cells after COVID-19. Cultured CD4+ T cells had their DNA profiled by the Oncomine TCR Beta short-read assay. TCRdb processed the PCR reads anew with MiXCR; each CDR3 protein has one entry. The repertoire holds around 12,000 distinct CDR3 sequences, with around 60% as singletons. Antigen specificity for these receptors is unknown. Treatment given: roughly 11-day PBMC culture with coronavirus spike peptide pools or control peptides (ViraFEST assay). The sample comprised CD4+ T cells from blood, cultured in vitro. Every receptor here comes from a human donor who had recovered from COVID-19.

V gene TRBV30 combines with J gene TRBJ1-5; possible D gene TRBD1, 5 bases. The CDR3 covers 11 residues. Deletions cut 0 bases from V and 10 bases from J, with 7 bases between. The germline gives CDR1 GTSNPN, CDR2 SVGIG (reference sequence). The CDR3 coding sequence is TGTGCCTGGAGTGTGAGGGGTCCCCAGCATTTT. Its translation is CAWSVRGPQHF.

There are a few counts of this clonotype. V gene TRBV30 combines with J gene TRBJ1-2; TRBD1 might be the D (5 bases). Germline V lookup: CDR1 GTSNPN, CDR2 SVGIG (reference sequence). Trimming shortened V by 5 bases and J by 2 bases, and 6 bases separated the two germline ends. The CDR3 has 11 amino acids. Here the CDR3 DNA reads TGTGCCTGGTCAGGGAACTATGGCTACACCTTC. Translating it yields CAWSGNYGYTF.

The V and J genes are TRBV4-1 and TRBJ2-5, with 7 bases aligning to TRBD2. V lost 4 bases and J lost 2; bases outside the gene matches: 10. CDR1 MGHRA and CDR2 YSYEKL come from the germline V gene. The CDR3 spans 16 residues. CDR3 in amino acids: CASSRGSSGDQETQYF. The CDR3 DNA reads TGCGCCAGCAGCCGCGGGTCTAGCGGAGATCAAGAGACCCAGTACTTC.

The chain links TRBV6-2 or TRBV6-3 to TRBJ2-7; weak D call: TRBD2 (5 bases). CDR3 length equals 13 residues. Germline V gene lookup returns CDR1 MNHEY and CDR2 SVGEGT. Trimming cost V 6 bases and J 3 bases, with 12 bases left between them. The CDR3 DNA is TGTGCCAGCAGGCGTACTAGTTACTACGAGCAGTACTTC. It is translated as CASRRTSYYEQYF.

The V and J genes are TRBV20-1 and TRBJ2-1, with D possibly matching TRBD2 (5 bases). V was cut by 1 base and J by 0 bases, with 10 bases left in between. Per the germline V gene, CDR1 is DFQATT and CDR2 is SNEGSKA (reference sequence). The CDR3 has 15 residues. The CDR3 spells CSARVAGTSYNEQFF. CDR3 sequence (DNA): TGCAGTGCTAGAGTGGCGGGTACCTCCTACAATGAGCAGTTCTTC.

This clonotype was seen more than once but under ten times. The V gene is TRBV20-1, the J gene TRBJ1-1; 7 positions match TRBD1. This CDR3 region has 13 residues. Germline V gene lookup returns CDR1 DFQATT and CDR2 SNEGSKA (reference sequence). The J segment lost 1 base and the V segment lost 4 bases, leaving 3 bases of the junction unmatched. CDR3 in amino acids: CSAKGQWNTEAFF. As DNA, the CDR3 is TGCAGTGCTAAGGGACAGTGGAACACTGAAGCTTTCTTT.

The CDR3 spells CASSVRDRASPLHF. For the CDR3, the DNA is TGTGCCAGCAGTGTTCGAGACAGGGCCTCACCCCTCCACTTT. The rearrangement uses TRBV2 and TRBJ1-6; 7 positions agree with TRBD1. The CDR3 runs to 14 residues. The V segment lost 4 bases and the J segment 10 bases; nucleotides outside the gene matches: 7. CDR1 is SNHLY, CDR2 FYNNEI, per germline.

The DNA for the CDR3 is TGTGCCAGTAGTACCGGCAGCAATCAGCCCCAGCATTTT. Translated: CASSTGSNQPQHF. The rearrangement uses TRBV19 and TRBJ1-5; D not certain. Trimming pared 4 bases from V and 1 base from J, leaving 5 bases between. In germline, CDR1 is LNHDA, CDR2 SQIVND (reference sequence). The CDR3 runs 13 residues.

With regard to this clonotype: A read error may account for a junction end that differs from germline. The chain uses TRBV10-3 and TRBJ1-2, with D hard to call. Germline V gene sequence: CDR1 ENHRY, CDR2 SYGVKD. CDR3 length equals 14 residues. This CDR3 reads CASSEVGGGYGYTF. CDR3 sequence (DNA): TGTGCCAGCAGTGAAGTGGGAGGAGGCTATGGCTACACCTTC.

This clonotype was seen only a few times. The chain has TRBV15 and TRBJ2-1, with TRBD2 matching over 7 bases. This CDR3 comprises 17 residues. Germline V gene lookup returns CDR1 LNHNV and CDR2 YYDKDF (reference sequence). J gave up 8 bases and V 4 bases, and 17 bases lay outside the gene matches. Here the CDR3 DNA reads TGTGCCACCAGCATCCATTCCGGCGGGAGAAGGAATTATGAGCAGTTCTTC. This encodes CATSIHSGGRRNYEQFF.

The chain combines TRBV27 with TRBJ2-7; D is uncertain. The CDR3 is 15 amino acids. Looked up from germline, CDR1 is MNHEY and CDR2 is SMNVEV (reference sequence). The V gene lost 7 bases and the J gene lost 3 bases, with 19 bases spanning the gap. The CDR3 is CASKTGTPPFYEQYF. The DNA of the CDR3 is TGTGCCAGCAAGACTGGAACACCACCCTTCTACGAGCAGTACTTC.

The CDR3 DNA reads TGTGCCAGCAGTGGCGGGACACCCGGGGGGTACGAGCAGTACTTC. Translation gives CASSGGTPGGYEQYF. The chain carries TRBV6-1 and TRBJ2-7, with a possible D match to TRBD2 (7 bases). This CDR3 region has 15 residues. The V end was cut by 4 bases, the J end by 4 bases, with 17 bases between. In germline, CDR1 is MNHNS, CDR2 SASEGT.

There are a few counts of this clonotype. CDR3 sequence (DNA): TGTGCCAGCAGTTTTGCCGGGAACGCGTTTCTAGAGACCCAGTACTTC. It encodes CASSFAGNAFLETQYF. The rearrangement uses TRBV27 and TRBJ2-5; D is perhaps TRBD2 (5 bases). V was pared by 3 bases and J by 4 bases, with 18 bases between. The CDR3 is 16 amino acids. The germline gives CDR1 MNHEY, CDR2 SMNVEV (reference sequence).

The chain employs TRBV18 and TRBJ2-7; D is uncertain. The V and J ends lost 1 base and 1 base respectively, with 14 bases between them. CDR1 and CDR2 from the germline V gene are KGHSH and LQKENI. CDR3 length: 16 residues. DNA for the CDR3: TGTGCCAGCTCACCACTTGGCCCCGAGGCATCCTACGAGCAGTACTTC. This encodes CASSPLGPEASYEQYF.

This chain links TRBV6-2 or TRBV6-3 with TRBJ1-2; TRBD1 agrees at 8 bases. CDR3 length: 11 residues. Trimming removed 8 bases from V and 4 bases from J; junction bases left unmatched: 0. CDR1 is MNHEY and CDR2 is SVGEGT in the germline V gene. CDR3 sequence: CASGQGYGYTF. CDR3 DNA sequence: TGTGCCAGCGGACAGGGCTATGGCTACACCTTC.